Listed below are T cell receptor beta chains from one sample, sequenced in a study of spatial heterogeneity in lung cancer. TCRdb re-called the 5' RACE reads with MiXCR, one entry per CDR3 protein. The sample records some 97,000 distinct CDR3 sequences, around 4.3% being singletons. Material: lung tumor tissue, obtained at surgery. The receptors stem from a male donor with early-stage non-small cell lung cancer. Both conserved end residues are part of each CDR3. A D gene is named only where the DNA matches it firmly. The listing skips clone size in some rows; elsewhere it reads once, few, many or a size class.

D	V	J	length	size	CDR3	DNA
TRBD1	TRBV11-2	TRBJ1-5	14	many	CASSYGQGHQPQHF	TGTGCCAGCAGCTACGGACAGGGCCATCAGCCCCAGCATTTT
-	TRBV20-1	TRBJ2-1	14	many	CSFLSGTGTDEQFF	TGCAGTTTTCTCTCCGGGACTGGCACCGATGAGCAGTTCTTC
TRBD2	TRBV20-1	TRBJ2-7	15	few	CSASYVAGDSYEQYF	TGCAGTGCTAGTTATGTAGCGGGAGACTCCTACGAGCAGTACTTC
-	TRBV6-5	TRBJ2-3	14	many	CASSYGENSDTQYF	TGTGCCAGCAGTTACGGGGAAAACTCAGATACGCAGTATTTT
-	TRBV20-1	TRBJ1-2	13	many	CSATTGGNYGYTF	TGCAGTGCAACCACCGGGGGTAACTATGGCTACACCTTC
-	TRBV20-1	TRBJ1-1	13	many	CSARGAGKTEAFF	TGCAGTGCTAGGGGTGCCGGGAAAACTGAAGCTTTCTTT
TRBD1	TRBV5-5	TRBJ1-1	15	many	CASSFTGERNTEAFF	TGTGCCAGCAGCTTCACAGGGGAAAGGAACACTGAAGCTTTCTTT
TRBD1	TRBV4-2	TRBJ1-1	14	many	CASSLDRGDTEAFF	TGTGCCAGCAGCCTAGACAGGGGAGACACTGAAGCTTTCTTT
TRBD2	TRBV4-1	TRBJ2-2	19	many	CASSTPSGLAGPNTGELFF	TGCGCCAGCAGCACCCCGTCGGGACTAGCGGGACCCAACACCGGGGAGCTGTTTTTT
-	TRBV6-1	TRBJ2-7	15	many	CASSVGQGQSYEQYF	TGTGCCAGCAGTGTCGGTCAGGGGCAGTCCTACGAGCAGTACTTC
TRBD2	TRBV11-3	TRBJ2-7	15	few	CASSLTLAGYHEQYF	TGTGCCAGCAGCTTAACACTAGCGGGGTATCACGAGCAGTACTTC
-	TRBV5-1	TRBJ2-7	14	many	CASSFLGLFYEQYF	TGCGCCAGCAGCTTTCTCGGCCTCTTCTACGAGCAGTACTTC
-	TRBV7-9	TRBJ2-3	12	many	CASSRSLDTQYF	TGTGCCAGCAGCCGATCGCTAGATACGCAGTATTTT
TRBD2	TRBV12-3/TRBV12-4	TRBJ2-5	15	many	CASSPGLAGGETQYF	TGTGCCAGCAGTCCGGGACTAGCGGGAGGAGAGACCCAGTACTTC
-	TRBV2	TRBJ1-5	11	many	CASRETGVQHF	TGTGCCAGTCGAGAGACGGGTGTGCAGCATTTT
-	TRBV4-1	TRBJ1-5	13	many	CASSQGNNQPQHF	TGCGCCAGCAGCCAAGGTAATAATCAGCCCCAGCATTTT
TRBD2	TRBV15	TRBJ2-1	18	few	CATSRGTSGRRYGGEQFF	TGTGCCACCAGCAGGGGGACTAGCGGGAGGAGGTATGGTGGTGAGCAGTTCTTC
-	TRBV4-1	TRBJ2-6	17	-	CASSQDVGGSGANVLTF	TGCGCCAGCAGCCAAGACGTAGGCGGCTCTGGGGCCAACGTCCTGACTTTC
-	TRBV28	TRBJ1-5	18	many	CASSWGGQGGPGNQPQHF	TGTGCCAGCAGTTGGGGTGGGCAGGGAGGTCCGGGCAATCAGCCCCAGCATTTT
-	TRBV7-9	TRBJ2-5	11	many	CASTGLGDQYF	TGTGCCAGCACAGGTCTTGGGGACCAGTACTTC
-	TRBV9	TRBJ2-1	11	many	CASSVGDEQFF	TGTGCCAGCAGCGTGGGGGATGAGCAGTTCTTC
-	TRBV28	TRBJ1-5	12	many	CASTDSYQPQHF	TGTGCCAGCACGGACAGTTATCAGCCCCAGCATTTT
-	TRBV7-9	TRBJ2-1	12	-	CASSSLIIEQFF	TGTGCCAGCAGCTCCCTAATCATTGAGCAGTTCTTC
TRBD2	TRBV28	TRBJ2-2	16	many	CARGLAGGPRTGELFF	TGTGCCAGGGGACTAGCGGGAGGGCCACGCACCGGGGAGCTGTTTTTT
TRBD2	TRBV20-1	TRBJ2-3	16	-	CSARVLSGRSADTQYF	TGCAGTGCTCGTGTCCTTAGCGGGAGGAGCGCAGATACGCAGTATTTT
-	TRBV4-1	TRBJ1-1	15	many	CASSQFGHMNTEAFF	TGCGCCAGCAGCCAATTCGGCCATATGAACACTGAAGCTTTCTTT
-	TRBV4-1	TRBJ2-3	17	many	CASSHVIRHRGADTQYF	TGCGCCAGCAGCCATGTTATCCGACACCGAGGGGCAGATACGCAGTATTTT
-	TRBV10-2	TRBJ2-7	12	many	CASSPASYEQYF	TGCGCCAGCAGTCCCGCCTCCTACGAGCAGTACTTC
-	TRBV12-3/TRBV12-4	TRBJ1-3	16	many	CASSSDIPYSGNTIYF	TGTGCCAGCAGTTCCGACATACCTTACTCTGGAAACACCATATATTTT
-	TRBV13	TRBJ2-3	14	few	CTSSLGVGTDTQYF	TGTACCAGCAGCCTGGGGGTGGGCACAGATACGCAGTATTTT
TRBD1	TRBV7-2	TRBJ1-4	16	many	CASSLASGTGSEKLFF	TGTGCCAGCAGCTTAGCCAGCGGGACAGGGAGTGAAAAACTGTTTTTT
-	TRBV28	TRBJ1-1	8	many	CAAGGSFF	TGTGCCGCCGGAGGGTCTTTCTTT
TRBD2	TRBV20-1	TRBJ2-1	16	-	CSARSPSAGAYNEQFF	TGCAGTGCTAGGAGCCCCTCAGCGGGGGCCTACAATGAGCAGTTCTTC
-	TRBV7-9	TRBJ1-4	15	-	CASSPGAHRDEKLFF	TGTGCCAGCAGCCCCGGCGCACACAGGGACGAAAAACTGTTTTTT
-	TRBV9	TRBJ2-1	15	few	CASSVGRAPYNEQFF	TGTGCCAGCAGCGTAGGGAGGGCACCCTACAATGAGCAGTTCTTC
TRBD2	TRBV20-1	TRBJ2-7	13	-	CSASGTSSYEQYF	TGCAGTGCCTCCGGGACTAGCAGTTACGAGCAGTACTTC
TRBD1	TRBV28	TRBJ1-2	15	many	CASSSGDRGIYGYTF	TGTGCCAGCAGTTCAGGGGACAGGGGGATCTATGGCTACACCTTC
-	TRBV28	TRBJ2-1	14	few	CASSPTGRTLREFF	TGTGCCAGCAGTCCCACGGGGCGAACCCTCCGGGAGTTCTTC
-	TRBV4-1	TRBJ2-5	14	many	CASSQVGQKETQYF	TGCGCCAGCAGCCAAGTCGGCCAAAAAGAGACCCAGTACTTC
-	TRBV5-1	TRBJ2-2	15	many	CASSLPGANTGELFF	TGCGCCAGCAGCTTACCGGGTGCGAACACCGGGGAGCTGTTTTTT
-	TRBV7-9	TRBJ2-7	15	-	CASTTILDGLYEQYF	TGTGCCAGCACCACGATTTTAGACGGACTCTACGAGCAGTACTTC
-	TRBV29-1	TRBJ1-2	15	many	CSVEDHFRGHYGYTF	TGCAGCGTTGAAGACCATTTCAGGGGTCACTATGGCTACACCTTC
-	TRBV7-9	TRBJ2-1	14	many	CASSPIWPAGEQFF	TGTGCCAGCAGCCCAATTTGGCCCGCCGGTGAGCAGTTCTTC
-	TRBV28	TRBJ2-1	14	-	CASSLSWGRNEQFF	TGTGCCAGCAGTTTATCGTGGGGTCGGAATGAGCAGTTCTTC
-	TRBV11-2	TRBJ2-3	14	many	CASEAVDSTDTQYF	TGTGCCAGCGAAGCGGTCGACAGCACAGATACGCAGTATTTT
-	TRBV4-1	TRBJ1-1	16	many	CASSQDSTGGLGEAFF	TGCGCCAGCAGCCAAGATTCCACAGGCGGCTTAGGTGAAGCTTTCTTT